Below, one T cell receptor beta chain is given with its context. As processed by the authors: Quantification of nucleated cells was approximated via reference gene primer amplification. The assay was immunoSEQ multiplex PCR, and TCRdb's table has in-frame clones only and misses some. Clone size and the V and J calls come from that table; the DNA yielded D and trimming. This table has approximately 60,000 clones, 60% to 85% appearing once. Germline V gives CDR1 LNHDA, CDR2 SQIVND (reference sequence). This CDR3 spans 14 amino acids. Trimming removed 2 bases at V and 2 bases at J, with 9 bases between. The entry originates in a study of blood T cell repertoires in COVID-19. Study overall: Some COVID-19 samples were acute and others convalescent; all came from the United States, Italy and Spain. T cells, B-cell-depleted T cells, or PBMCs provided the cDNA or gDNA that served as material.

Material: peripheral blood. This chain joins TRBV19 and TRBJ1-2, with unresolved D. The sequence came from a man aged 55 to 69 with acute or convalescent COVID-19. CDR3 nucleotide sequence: TGTGCCAGTAGTATACGGGATCCAAACTATGGCTACACCTTC. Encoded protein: CASSIRDPNYGYTF.